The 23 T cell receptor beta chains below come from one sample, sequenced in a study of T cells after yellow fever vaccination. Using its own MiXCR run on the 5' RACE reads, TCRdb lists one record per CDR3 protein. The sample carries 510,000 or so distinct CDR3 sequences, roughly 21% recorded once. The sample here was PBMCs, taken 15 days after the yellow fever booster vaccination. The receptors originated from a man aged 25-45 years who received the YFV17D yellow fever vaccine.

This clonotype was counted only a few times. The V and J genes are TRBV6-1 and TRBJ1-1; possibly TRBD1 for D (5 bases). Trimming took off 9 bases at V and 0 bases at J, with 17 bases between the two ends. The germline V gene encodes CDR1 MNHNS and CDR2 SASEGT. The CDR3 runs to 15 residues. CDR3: CASRKGEVMNTEAFF. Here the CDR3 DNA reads TGTGCCAGTCGCAAAGGGGAGGTGATGAACACTGAAGCTTTCTTT.

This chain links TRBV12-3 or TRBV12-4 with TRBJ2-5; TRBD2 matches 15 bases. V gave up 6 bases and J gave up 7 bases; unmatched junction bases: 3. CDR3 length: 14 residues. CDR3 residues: CASSLGLAGGTQYF. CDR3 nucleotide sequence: TGTGCCAGCAGCCTGGGACTAGCGGGAGGGACCCAGTACTTC.

The CDR3: CSATGTSGAQYF. CDR3 DNA sequence: TGCAGTGCTACCGGGACTAGCGGGGCCCAGTACTTC. J is TRBJ2-5 and V is TRBV20-1; 13 bases map to TRBD2. The V gene's germline CDR1 is DFQATT and CDR2 SNEGSKA (reference sequence). Losses at the gene ends were 4 bases for V and 9 bases for J; bases not matched to a gene: 2. The CDR3 runs 12 residues.

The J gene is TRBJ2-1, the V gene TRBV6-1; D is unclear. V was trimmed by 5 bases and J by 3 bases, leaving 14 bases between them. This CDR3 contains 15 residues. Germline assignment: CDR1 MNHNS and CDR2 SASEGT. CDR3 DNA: TGTGCCAGCAGTCCCCTCGGGCTTGTCTACAATGAGCAGTTCTTC. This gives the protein CASSPLGLVYNEQFF.

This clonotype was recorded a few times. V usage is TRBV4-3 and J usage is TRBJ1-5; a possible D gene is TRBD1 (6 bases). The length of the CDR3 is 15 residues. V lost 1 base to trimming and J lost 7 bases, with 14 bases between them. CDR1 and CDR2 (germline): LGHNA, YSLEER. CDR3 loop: CASSQAQGREQPQHF. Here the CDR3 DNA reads TGCGCCAGCAGCCAAGCACAGGGACGAGAACAGCCCCAGCATTTT.

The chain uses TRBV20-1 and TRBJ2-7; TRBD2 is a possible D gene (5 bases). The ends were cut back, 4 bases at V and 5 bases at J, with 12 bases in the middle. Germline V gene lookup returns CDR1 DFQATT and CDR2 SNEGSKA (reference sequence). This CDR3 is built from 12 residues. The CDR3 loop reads CSATILRDEQYF. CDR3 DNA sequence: TGCAGTGCTACAATATTGCGGGACGAGCAGTACTTC.

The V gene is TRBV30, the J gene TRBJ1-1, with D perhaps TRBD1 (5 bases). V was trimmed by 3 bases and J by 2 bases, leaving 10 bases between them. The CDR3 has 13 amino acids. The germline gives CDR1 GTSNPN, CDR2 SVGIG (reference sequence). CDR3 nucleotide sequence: TGTGCCTGGAGCGCTGACAGAAACACTGAAGCTTTCTTT. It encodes CAWSADRNTEAFF.

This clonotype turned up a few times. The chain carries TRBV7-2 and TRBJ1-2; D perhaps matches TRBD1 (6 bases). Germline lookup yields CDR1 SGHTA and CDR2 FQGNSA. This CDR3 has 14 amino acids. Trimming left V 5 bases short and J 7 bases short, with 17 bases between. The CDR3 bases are TGTGCCAGCAGCCGACAGGAGATCTATGTTGGCTACACCTTC. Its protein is CASSRQEIYVGYTF.

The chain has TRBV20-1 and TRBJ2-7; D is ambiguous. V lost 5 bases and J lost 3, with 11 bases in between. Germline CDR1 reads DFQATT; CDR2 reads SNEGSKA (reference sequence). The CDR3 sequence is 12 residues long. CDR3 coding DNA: TGCAGTGCTCTCCGGGCCGACTACGAGCAGTACTTC. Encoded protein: CSALRADYEQYF.

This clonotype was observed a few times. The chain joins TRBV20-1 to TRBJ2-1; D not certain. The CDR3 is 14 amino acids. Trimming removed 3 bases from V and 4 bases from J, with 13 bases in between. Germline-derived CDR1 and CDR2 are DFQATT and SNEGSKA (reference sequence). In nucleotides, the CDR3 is TGCAGTGCTAGTCGTGGACGAGCGTACAATGAGCAGTTCTTC. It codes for CSASRGRAYNEQFF.

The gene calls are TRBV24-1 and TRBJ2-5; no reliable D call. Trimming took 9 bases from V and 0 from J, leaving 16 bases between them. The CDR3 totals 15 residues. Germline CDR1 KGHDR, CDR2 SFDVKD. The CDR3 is CATGSGGYYQETQYF. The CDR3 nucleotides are TGTGCCACCGGTTCAGGCGGCTACTACCAAGAGACCCAGTACTTC.

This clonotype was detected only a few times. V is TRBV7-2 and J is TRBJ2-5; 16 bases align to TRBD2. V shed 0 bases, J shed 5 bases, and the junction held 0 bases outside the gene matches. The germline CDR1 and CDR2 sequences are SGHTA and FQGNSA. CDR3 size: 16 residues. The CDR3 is CASSLAGLAGGETQYF. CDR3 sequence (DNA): TGTGCCAGCAGCTTAGCGGGACTAGCGGGAGGGGAGACCCAGTACTTC.

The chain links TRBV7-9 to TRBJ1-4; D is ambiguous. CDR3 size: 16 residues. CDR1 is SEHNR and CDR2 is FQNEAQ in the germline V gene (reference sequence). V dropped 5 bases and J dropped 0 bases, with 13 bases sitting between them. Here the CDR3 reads CASSPNTAATNEKLFF. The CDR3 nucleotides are TGTGCCAGCAGCCCCAATACGGCGGCAACTAATGAAAAACTGTTTTTT.

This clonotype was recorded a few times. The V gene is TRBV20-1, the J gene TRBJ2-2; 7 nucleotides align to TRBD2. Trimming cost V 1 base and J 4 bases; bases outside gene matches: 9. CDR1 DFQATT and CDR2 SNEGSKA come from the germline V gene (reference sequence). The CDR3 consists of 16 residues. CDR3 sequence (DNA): TGCAGTGCTAGAGTCCCTAGCGGCCGTCCCACCGGGGAGCTGTTTTTT. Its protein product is CSARVPSGRPTGELFF.

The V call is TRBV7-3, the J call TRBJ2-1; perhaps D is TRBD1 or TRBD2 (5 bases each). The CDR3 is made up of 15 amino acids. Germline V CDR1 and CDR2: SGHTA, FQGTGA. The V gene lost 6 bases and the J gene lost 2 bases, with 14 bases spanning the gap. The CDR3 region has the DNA TGTGCCAGCAGTTCCATGCAGGGACCCTACAATGAGCAGTTCTTC. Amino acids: CASSSMQGPYNEQFF.

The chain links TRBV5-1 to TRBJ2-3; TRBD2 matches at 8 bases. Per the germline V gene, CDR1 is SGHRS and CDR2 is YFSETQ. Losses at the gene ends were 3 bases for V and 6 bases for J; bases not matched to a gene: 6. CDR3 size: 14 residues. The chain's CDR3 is CASSYPGGRDTQYF. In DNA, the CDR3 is TGCGCCAGCAGCTATCCAGGCGGGAGGGATACGCAGTATTTT.

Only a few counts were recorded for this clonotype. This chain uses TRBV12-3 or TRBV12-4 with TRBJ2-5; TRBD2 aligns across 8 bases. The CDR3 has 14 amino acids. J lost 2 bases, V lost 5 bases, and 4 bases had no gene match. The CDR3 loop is CASSTSGRQETQYF. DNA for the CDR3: TGTGCCAGCAGTACCAGCGGGAGACAAGAGACCCAGTACTTC.

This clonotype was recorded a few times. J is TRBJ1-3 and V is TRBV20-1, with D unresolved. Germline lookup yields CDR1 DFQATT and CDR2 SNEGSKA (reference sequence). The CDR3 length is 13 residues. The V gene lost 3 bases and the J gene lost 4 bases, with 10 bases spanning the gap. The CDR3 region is CSASDGWGNTIYF. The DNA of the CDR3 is TGCAGTGCTAGTGACGGCTGGGGAAACACCATATATTTT.

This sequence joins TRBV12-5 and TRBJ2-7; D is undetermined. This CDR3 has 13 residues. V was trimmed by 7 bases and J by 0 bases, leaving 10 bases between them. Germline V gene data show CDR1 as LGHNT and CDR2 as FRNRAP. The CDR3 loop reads CASAQEPSYEQYF. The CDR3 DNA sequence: TGTGCTAGTGCTCAGGAACCCTCCTACGAGCAGTACTTC.

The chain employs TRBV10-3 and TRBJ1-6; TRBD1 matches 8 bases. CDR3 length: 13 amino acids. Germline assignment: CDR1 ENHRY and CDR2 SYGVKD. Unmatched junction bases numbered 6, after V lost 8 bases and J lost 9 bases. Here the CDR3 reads CAISGQVVSPLHF. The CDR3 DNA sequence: TGTGCCATCTCGGGACAGGTGGTTTCACCCCTCCACTTT.

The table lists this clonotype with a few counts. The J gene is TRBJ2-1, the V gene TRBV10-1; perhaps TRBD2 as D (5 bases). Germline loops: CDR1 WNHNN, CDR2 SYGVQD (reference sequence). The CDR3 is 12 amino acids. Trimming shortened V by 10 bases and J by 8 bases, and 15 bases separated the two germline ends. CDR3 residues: CATGISRDEQFF. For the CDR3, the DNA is TGCGCCACCGGGATATCGCGGGATGAGCAGTTCTTC.

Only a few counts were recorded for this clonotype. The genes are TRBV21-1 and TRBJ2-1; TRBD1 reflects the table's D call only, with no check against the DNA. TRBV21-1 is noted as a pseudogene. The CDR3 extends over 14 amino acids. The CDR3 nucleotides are TGTGCCAGCAGCAAAGGACAGGGTAACGGTGAGCAGTTCTTC. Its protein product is CASSKGQGNGEQFF.

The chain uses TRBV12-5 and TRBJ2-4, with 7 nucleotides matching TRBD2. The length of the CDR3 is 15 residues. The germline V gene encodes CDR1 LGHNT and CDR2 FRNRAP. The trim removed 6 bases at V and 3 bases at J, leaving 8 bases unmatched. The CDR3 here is CASGLVERGKNIQYF. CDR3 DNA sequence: TGTGCTAGTGGCCTAGTGGAGCGGGGCAAAAACATTCAGTACTTC.